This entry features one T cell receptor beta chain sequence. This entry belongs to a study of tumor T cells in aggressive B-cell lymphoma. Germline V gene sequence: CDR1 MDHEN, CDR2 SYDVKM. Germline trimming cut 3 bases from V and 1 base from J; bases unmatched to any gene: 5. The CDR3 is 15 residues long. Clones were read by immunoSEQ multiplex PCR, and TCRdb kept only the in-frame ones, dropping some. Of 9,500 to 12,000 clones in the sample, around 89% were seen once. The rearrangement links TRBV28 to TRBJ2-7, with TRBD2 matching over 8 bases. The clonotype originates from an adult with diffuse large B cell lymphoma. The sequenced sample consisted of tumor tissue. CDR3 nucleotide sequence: TGTGCCAGCAGTTTGGCGGGAGGCCTTTCCTACGAGCAGTACTTC. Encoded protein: CASSLAGGLSYEQYF.